This entry features one TCR beta chain sequence. The data are from a study of shared clonotypes between healthy human individuals. Clones were sequenced by immunoSEQ multiplex PCR, and TCRdb holds only the in-frame ones, with some missing. The sample lists over a million clones; nearly 99% were seen once. Germline V lookup: CDR1 MNHEY, CDR2 SVGAGI. V gave up 5 bases and J gave up 1 base, with 12 bases separating them. The CDR3 has 15 residues. Sequenced sample: naive CD4+ T cells sorted from blood. Indicated subset: CD45RA+ positively selected. The sequence derives from a man aged 25 to 40 in good health. V gene TRBV6-5 combines with J gene TRBJ1-5; D gene ambiguous. CDR3 in amino acids: CASSKFLDSNQPQHF. The CDR3 DNA reads TGTGCCAGCAGTAAATTTCTAGACAGCAATCAGCCCCAGCATTTT.